The 2 T cell receptor beta chains below come from one sample, sequenced in a study of T cells in Graves' hyperthyroidism and ophthalmopathy. TCR beta CDR3 regions were amplified from RNA transcripts. HTBI primers drove first-round RT-PCR of the TCR CDR3. TCRdb fed the multiplex PCR reads into MiXCR, producing one record per CDR3 protein. The table shows around 440,000 distinct CDR3 sequences, with less than 20% occurring only once. The specimen sequenced was blood. The receptors were sampled from a woman under 30 with Graves' hyperthyroidism.

This clonotype appeared many times. The CDR3 nucleotides are TGTGCCAGCAGCACCCGATGGGGGGATGAAAAACTGTTTTTT. As protein: CASSTRWGDEKLFF. V gene TRBV7-2 combines with J gene TRBJ1-4; tentatively, D is TRBD1 (5 bases). CDR3 length equals 14 residues. Trimming stripped 5 bases from V and 6 bases from J, with 13 bases between. Germline CDR1 reads SGHTA; CDR2 reads FQGNSA. The entire variable domain, with the rest obtained from reference TRBV7-2 and TRBJ1-4, is as follows: GAGVSQSPSNKVTEKGKDVELRCDPISGHTALYWYRQSLGQGLEFLIYFQGNSAPDKSGLPSDRFSAERTGGSVSTLTIQRTQQEDSAVYLCASSTRWGDEKLFFGSGTQLSVL.

This clonotype was counted at least ten times. The V call is TRBV11-2, the J call TRBJ1-1, with 10 bases identical to TRBD1. Losses at the gene ends were 5 bases for V and 11 bases for J; bases not matched to a gene: 5. This CDR3 is built from 12 residues. Germline-derived CDR1 and CDR2 are SGHAT and FQNNGV. The CDR3 is CASSPTGGWAFF. The CDR3 DNA sequence: TGTGCCAGCAGCCCGACAGGGGGCTGGGCTTTCTTT.